The present T cell receptor (beta chain) was sequenced within a study of technical replicates of blood from several donors. This clone was recorded once. This CDR3 comprises 13 residues. Germline V gives CDR1 SGHTA, CDR2 FQGTGA. Trimming shortened V by 2 bases and J by 10 bases, and 12 bases separated the two germline ends. Repertoires were generated with immunoSEQ multiplex PCR, while TCRdb's copy carries only in-frame clones and drops some. The sample holds under 85,000 clones; approximately 91% are singletons and the top ten take approximately 0.4%. This TCR was recovered from a human donor in good health. Some clones in this sample may be carry-over from other donors' samples. Sequencing was performed on T cells isolated from PBMCs. The chain carries TRBV7-3 and TRBJ2-1; D ambiguous. The CDR3 sequence is CASSLLGIQEQFF. The CDR3 DNA sequence: TGTGCCAGCAGCTTATTGGGTATACAGGAGCAGTTCTTC.